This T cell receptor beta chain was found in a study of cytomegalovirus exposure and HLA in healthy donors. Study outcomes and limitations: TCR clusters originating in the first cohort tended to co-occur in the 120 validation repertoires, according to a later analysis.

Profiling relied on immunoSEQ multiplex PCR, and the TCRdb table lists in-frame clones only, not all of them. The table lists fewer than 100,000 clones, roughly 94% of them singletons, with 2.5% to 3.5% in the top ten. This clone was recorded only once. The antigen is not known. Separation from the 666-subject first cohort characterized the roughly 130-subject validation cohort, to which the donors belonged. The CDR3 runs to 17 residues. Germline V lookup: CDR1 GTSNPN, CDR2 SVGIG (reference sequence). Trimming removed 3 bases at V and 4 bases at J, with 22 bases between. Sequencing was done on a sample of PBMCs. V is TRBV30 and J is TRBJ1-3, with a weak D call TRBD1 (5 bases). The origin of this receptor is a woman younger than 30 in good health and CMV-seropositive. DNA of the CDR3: TGTGCCTGGAGACCTCCCCCCAGGGTCGGTCGGGGAAACACCATATATTTT. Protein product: CAWRPPPRVGRGNTIYF.